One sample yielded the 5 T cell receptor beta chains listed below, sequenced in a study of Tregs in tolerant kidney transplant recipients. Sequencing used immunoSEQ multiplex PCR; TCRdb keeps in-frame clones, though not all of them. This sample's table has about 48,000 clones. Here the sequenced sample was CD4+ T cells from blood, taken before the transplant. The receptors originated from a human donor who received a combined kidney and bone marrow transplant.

This CDR3 is CASSVSQGLIGNQPQHF. CDR3 bases read: TGTGCCAGCAGCGTATCACAGGGTTTAATTGGCAATCAGCCC. V and J are TRBV7-6 and TRBJ1-5; D perhaps matches TRBD1 (6 bases). With the read ending 3 residues before the CDR3 end, the germline J gene is used to fill in that end. There are 17 residues in the CDR3. Trimming pared 5 bases from V and 2 bases from J, leaving 19 bases between. Germline V gives CDR1 SGHVS, CDR2 FNYEAQ. Full variable domain (missing parts from reference TRBV7-6 and TRBJ1-5): GAGVSQSPRYKVTKRGQDVALRCDPISGHVSLYWYRQALGQGPEFLTYFNYEAQQDKSGLPNDRFSAERPEGSISTLTIQRTEQRDSAMYRCASSVSQGLIGNQPQHFGDGTRLSIL.

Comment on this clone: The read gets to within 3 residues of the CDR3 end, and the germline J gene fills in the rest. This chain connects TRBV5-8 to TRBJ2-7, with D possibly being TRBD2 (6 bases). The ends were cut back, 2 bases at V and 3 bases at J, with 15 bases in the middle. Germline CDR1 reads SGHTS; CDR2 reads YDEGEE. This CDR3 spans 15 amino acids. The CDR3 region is CASSFVGGLVYEQYF. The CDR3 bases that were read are TGTGCCAGCAGCTTTGTCGGGGGTCTAGTCTACGAG.

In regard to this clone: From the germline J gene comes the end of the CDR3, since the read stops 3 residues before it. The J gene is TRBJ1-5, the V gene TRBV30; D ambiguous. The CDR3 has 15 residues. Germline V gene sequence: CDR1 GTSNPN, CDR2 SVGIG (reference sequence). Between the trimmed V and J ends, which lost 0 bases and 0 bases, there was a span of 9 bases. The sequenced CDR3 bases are TGTGCCTGGAGTGTGGAACAGTATAGCAATCAGCCC. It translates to CAWSVEQYSNQP. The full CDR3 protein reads CAWSVEQYSNQPQHF.

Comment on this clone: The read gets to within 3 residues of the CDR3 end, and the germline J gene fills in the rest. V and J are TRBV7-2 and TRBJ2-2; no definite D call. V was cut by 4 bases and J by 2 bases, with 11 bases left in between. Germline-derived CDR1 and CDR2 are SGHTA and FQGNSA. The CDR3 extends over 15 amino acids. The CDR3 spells CASSSITQNTGELFF. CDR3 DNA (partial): TGTGCCAGCAGCTCCATAACTCAAAACACCGGGGAG.

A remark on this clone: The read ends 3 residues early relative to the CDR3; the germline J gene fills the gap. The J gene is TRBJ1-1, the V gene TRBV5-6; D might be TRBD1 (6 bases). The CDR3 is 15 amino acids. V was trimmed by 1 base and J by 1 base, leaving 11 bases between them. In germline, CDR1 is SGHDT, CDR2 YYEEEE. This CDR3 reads CASSLMGAKNTEAFF. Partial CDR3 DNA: TGTGCCAGCAGCTTGATGGGGGCCAAGAACACTGAA.